The sequence of this T cell receptor (beta chain) was determined in a study of blood T cell repertoires in COVID-19. At the level of the study: From T cells, B-cell-depleted T cells, or PBMCs came the material, which was cDNA or gDNA.

Method: immunoSEQ multiplex PCR; TCRdb's copy keeps in-frame clones and lacks some. The sample contains around 320,000 clones, around 89% of which appear only once. Participants were aged about 18 to 90 years, lived in 24 US areas, and enrolled virtually. The CDR3 totals 12 residues. V lost 7 bases and J 2 bases, leaving 11 bases between the germline ends. In germline, CDR1 is SQVTM, CDR2 ANQGSEA. The clonotype was recovered from a woman under 30 with acute COVID-19. This chain uses TRBV29-1 with TRBJ1-1, with D hard to call. What was sequenced was PBMCs or T cells enriched from blood (not recorded which). The CDR3 loop reads CSALTPNTEAFF. The CDR3, as DNA: TGCAGCGCGCTGACACCTAACACTGAAGCTTTCTTT.